This T cell receptor beta chain was captured in a study of T-cell memory formation after mild COVID-19. Overall study results and limits: Clones which contracted sat mainly in CM and EM if CD4+, and in EMRA if CD8+.

For this clonotype: Its target is not known.

The germline V gene has CDR1 SGDLS and CDR2 YYNGEE. This CDR3 region has 15 residues. Trimming pared 4 bases from V and 5 bases from J, leaving 18 bases between. With constant-segment primers, 5'RACE yielded cDNA libraries of TCR alpha and TCR beta that carried sample barcodes and UMIs. One entry per CDR3 protein, called by TCRdb with MiXCR from the 5' RACE reads. Seen here are under 300,000 distinct CDR3 sequences, more than 15% observed once, and the top ten hold under 25%. This rearrangement joins TRBV9 to TRBJ1-1; TRBD1 is a possible D gene (6 bases). This clonotype was sampled from a man younger than 35 who had mild COVID-19 (a few samples of this study predate the infection). Cell type and time point are not known. Material: PBMCs or a T cell subset sorted from them (not recorded which). CDR3 nucleotides: TGTGCCAGCAGCCCCCGGGGAGGGGGAGGGACTGAAGCTTTCTTT. Protein sequence: CASSPRGGGGTEAFF.